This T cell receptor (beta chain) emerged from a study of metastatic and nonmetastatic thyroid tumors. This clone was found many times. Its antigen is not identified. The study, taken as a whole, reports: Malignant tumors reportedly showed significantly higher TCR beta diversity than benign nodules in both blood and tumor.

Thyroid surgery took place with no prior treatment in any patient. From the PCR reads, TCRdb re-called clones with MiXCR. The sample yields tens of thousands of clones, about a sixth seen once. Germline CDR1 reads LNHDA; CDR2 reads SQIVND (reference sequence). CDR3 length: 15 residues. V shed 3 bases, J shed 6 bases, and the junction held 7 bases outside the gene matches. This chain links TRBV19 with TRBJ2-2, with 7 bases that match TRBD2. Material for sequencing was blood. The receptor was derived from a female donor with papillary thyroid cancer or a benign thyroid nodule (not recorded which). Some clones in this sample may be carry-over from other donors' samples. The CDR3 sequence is CASSIPGAGAGELFF. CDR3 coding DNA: TGTGCCAGTAGTATTCCGGGTGCGGGAGCCGGGGAGCTGTTTTTT. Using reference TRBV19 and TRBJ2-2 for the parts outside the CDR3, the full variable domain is DGGITQSPKYLFRKEGQNVTLSCEQNLNHDAMYWYRQDPGQGLRLIYYSQIVNDFQKGDIAEGYSVSREKKESFPLTVTSAQKNPTAFYLCASSIPGAGAGELFFGEGSRLTVL.